Following are 20 T cell receptor beta chains from one sample sequenced in a study of cytomegalovirus exposure and HLA in healthy donors. In the PCR, 60 Vbeta and 13 Jbeta primers were used. Sequencing was performed with immunoSEQ multiplex PCR; in TCRdb, only in-frame clones are kept and a portion is missing. The repertoire has 90,000 to 120,000 clones, just under 75% of them found once; the top ten carry approximately 2.5%. Sequencing input: PBMCs. All receptors derive from a man aged 50 to 60 in good health and CMV-seropositive.

The chain combines TRBV5-1 with TRBJ2-5; TRBD2 matches 7 bases. The end of the DNA is better explained by TRBJ2-7, so the J call may be wrong. The germline V gene encodes CDR1 SGHRS and CDR2 YFSETQ. This CDR3 has 14 residues. The CDR3 bases are TGCGCCAGCAGCGGCACCACGACGGGGGGCGAGCAGTACTTC. It yields the protein CASSGTTTGGEQYF.

This chain links TRBV9 with TRBJ1-2; no firm D call. The CDR3 runs to 14 residues. Germline V gene data show CDR1 as SGDLS and CDR2 as YYNGEE. V was trimmed by 2 bases and J by 0 bases, leaving 8 bases between them. CDR3 amino acids: CASSVSPSNYGYTF. The CDR3 nucleotides read TGTGCCAGCAGCGTCTCCCCTTCTAACTATGGCTACACCTTC.

The rearrangement uses TRBV19 and TRBJ2-5, with 14 bases identical to TRBD2. The CDR3 contains 16 residues. V gave up 1 base and J gave up 2 bases; unmatched junction bases: 0. CDR1 LNHDA and CDR2 SQIVND come from the germline V gene (reference sequence). CDR3 bases: TGTGCCAGTAGTATAGGACTAGCGGGGGGGCAAGAGACCCAGTACTTC. This gives the protein CASSIGLAGGQETQYF.

The rearrangement uses TRBV7-6 and TRBJ2-5, with D perhaps TRBD2 (9 bases). The CDR3 has 15 residues. Germline V gene data show CDR1 as SGHVS and CDR2 as FNYEAQ. Between the trimmed V and J ends, which lost 1 base and 8 bases, there was a span of 17 bases. CDR3 residues: CASSLEPSGTGTQYF. The CDR3 region has the DNA TGTGCCAGCAGCTTAGAACCTAGCGGGACAGGAACCCAGTACTTC.

This chain connects TRBV30 to TRBJ1-1, with a weak D call TRBD1 (6 bases). The germline V and J ends were trimmed by 4 bases and 1 base, with 7 bases remaining between them. Germline CDR1 reads GTSNPN; CDR2 reads SVGIG (reference sequence). CDR3 length: 12 residues. The CDR3 sequence is CAWTQGNTEAFF. CDR3 nucleotides: TGTGCCTGGACACAGGGGAACACTGAAGCTTTCTTT.

V is TRBV28 and J is TRBJ2-5, with 10 positions matching TRBD1. The CDR3 contains 16 residues. Germline V gene lookup returns CDR1 MDHEN and CDR2 SYDVKM. The J segment lost 1 base and the V segment lost 4 bases, leaving 6 bases of the junction unmatched. CDR3: CASSYPGQGTQETQYF. In DNA form, the CDR3 reads TGTGCCAGCAGTTACCCGGGACAGGGGACCCAAGAGACCCAGTACTTC. Drawing the rest from reference TRBV28 and TRBJ2-5, the complete variable domain is DVKVTQSSRYLVKRTGEKVFLECVQDMDHENMFWYRQDPGLGLRLIYFSYDVKMKEKGDIPEGYSVSREKKERFSLILESASTNQTSMYLCASSYPGQGTQETQYFGPGTRLLVL.

In nucleotides, the CDR3 is TGTGCCAGCAGCCAGCTAGCGGGAGGTGCAGATACGCAGTATTTT. Translating it yields CASSQLAGGADTQYF. The V and J genes are TRBV6-4 and TRBJ2-3, with 11 nucleotides matching TRBD2. The germline V gene has CDR1 MRHNA and CDR2 SNTAGT. The ends lost 6 bases at V and 4 bases at J; junction bases unmatched: 6. CDR3 length equals 15 residues.

The chain employs TRBV4-2 and TRBJ2-3; 9 nucleotides align to TRBD2. The CDR3 covers 17 residues. Germline CDR1 is LGHNA and CDR2 is YNFKEQ. Germline trimming cut 3 bases from V and 2 bases from J; bases unmatched to any gene: 9. CDR3 region: CASSQGLTSGLTDTQYF. CDR3 nucleotides: TGTGCCAGCAGCCAGGGCCTGACTAGCGGACTCACAGATACGCAGTATTTT.

The chain carries TRBV9 and TRBJ2-7, with 8 bases aligning to TRBD1. In germline, CDR1 is SGDLS, CDR2 YYNGEE. The CDR3 has 16 residues. Trimming at V came to 3 bases and at J to 0 bases, leaving 8 bases not matched to a gene. The chain's CDR3 is CASSATGTGISYEQYF. The CDR3 nucleotides read TGTGCCAGCAGCGCAACCGGGACAGGCATCTCCTACGAGCAGTACTTC.

Only a few counts were recorded for this clone. Other DNA sequences within the sample encode an identical CDR3. The J gene is TRBJ1-2, the V gene TRBV25-1; 7 bases are shared with TRBD1. The CDR3 has 14 amino acids. Germline-derived CDR1 and CDR2 are MGHDK and SYGVNS. J lost 0 bases, V lost 3 bases, and 1 base had no gene match. The CDR3 DNA reads as TGTGCCAGCAGTGAGAGGGGGCCTAACTATGGCTACACCTTC. It yields the protein CASSERGPNYGYTF.

The CDR3 here is CASTSNRETQYF. The CDR3 DNA sequence: TGTGCCAGCACCTCTAACAGAGAGACCCAGTACTTC. The chain uses TRBV5-8 and TRBJ2-5, with unresolved D. Germline V CDR1 and CDR2: SGHTS, YDEGEE. V dropped 6 bases and J dropped 4 bases, with 10 bases sitting between them. This CDR3 region has 12 residues.

The CDR3 loop is CASSAAGTSGTDTQYF. In DNA form, the CDR3 reads TGTGCCAGCAGTGCCGCCGGGACTAGCGGGACAGATACGCAGTATTTT. The chain recombines TRBV2 with TRBJ2-3; 12 bases agree with TRBD2. With V trimmed by 4 bases and J by 3 bases, 5 bases remained unmatched. This CDR3 spans 16 amino acids. Looked up from germline, CDR1 is SNHLY and CDR2 is FYNNEI.

The chain links TRBV5-1 to TRBJ2-3; 7 bases are shared with TRBD1. With 4 bases clipped from V and 1 base from J, the junction kept 6 bases outside the gene matches. The CDR3 contains 15 residues. Per germline, CDR1 SGHRS and CDR2 YFSETQ. CDR3 residues: CASSEGQPGTDTQYF. The CDR3 DNA sequence: TGCGCCAGCAGCGAGGGACAGCCCGGCACAGATACGCAGTATTTT.

The rearrangement uses TRBV19 and TRBJ2-7; perhaps TRBD1 as D (5 bases). From germline, CDR1 is LNHDA and CDR2 SQIVND (reference sequence). This CDR3 region has 13 residues. V was shortened by 0 bases and J by 6 bases, with 9 bases between the two germline ends. The CDR3 sequence is CASSIDPQGEQYF. In DNA, the CDR3 is TGTGCCAGTAGTATAGATCCCCAGGGCGAGCAGTACTTC.

CDR3 amino acids: CSVRDRVVGEQYF. The CDR3, as DNA: TGCAGCGTTCGGGACAGGGTGGTGGGCGAGCAGTACTTC. The V gene is TRBV29-1, the J gene TRBJ2-7; 9 nucleotides match TRBD1. Germline CDR1 is SQVTM and CDR2 is ANQGSEA. V was pared by 5 bases and J by 6 bases, with 8 bases of the junction left unmatched. This CDR3 spans 13 amino acids.

V gene TRBV10-3 combines with J gene TRBJ2-7, with D possibly matching TRBD1 (7 bases). This CDR3 comprises 14 residues. The germline V gene has CDR1 ENHRY and CDR2 SYGVKD. V gave up 8 bases and J gave up 1 base, with 15 bases separating them. CDR3 sequence: CAIGGTATSYEQYF. The CDR3 nucleotides read TGTGCCATCGGGGGGACAGCCACTTCCTACGAGCAGTACTTC.

V usage is TRBV29-1 and J usage is TRBJ1-2; the match to TRBD1 covers 9 bases. Looked up from germline, CDR1 is SQVTM and CDR2 is ANQGSEA. Unmatched junction bases numbered 9, after V lost 3 bases and J lost 4 bases. This CDR3 has 15 residues. CDR3 in amino acids: CSVDTTGQGTYGYTF. Written as DNA, the CDR3 is TGCAGCGTTGACACCACCGGACAGGGGACCTATGGCTACACCTTC.

CDR3 sequence reads: CASSDTTSGFTDTQYF. CDR3 nucleotide sequence: TGTGCCAGCAGTGACACGACTAGCGGCTTCACAGATACGCAGTATTTT. The chain links TRBV25-1 to TRBJ2-3; 9 bases agree with TRBD2. CDR1 and CDR2 from the germline V gene are MGHDK and SYGVNS. J gave up 2 bases and V 3 bases, and 6 bases lay outside the gene matches. The CDR3 consists of 16 residues.

The chain is built from TRBV10-3 and TRBJ1-4; no definite D call. This CDR3 contains 13 residues. Germline CDR1 is ENHRY and CDR2 is SYGVKD. The V and J ends lost 10 bases and 0 bases respectively, with 9 bases between them. CDR3 DNA: TGTGCCACAAGACTTGCAACTAATGAAAAACTGTTTTTT. This gives the protein CATRLATNEKLFF.

This clone was counted a single time. The chain has TRBV6-5 and TRBJ2-3, with 7 bases aligning to TRBD1. Germline CDR1 MNHEY, CDR2 SVGAGI. This CDR3 has 14 residues. V was clipped by 1 base and J by 6 bases; unmatched bases: 4. Written as DNA, the CDR3 is TGTGCCAGCAGTTACTTCCGGGACAGTGATACGCAGTATTTT. Translated, it gives CASSYFRDSDTQYF.